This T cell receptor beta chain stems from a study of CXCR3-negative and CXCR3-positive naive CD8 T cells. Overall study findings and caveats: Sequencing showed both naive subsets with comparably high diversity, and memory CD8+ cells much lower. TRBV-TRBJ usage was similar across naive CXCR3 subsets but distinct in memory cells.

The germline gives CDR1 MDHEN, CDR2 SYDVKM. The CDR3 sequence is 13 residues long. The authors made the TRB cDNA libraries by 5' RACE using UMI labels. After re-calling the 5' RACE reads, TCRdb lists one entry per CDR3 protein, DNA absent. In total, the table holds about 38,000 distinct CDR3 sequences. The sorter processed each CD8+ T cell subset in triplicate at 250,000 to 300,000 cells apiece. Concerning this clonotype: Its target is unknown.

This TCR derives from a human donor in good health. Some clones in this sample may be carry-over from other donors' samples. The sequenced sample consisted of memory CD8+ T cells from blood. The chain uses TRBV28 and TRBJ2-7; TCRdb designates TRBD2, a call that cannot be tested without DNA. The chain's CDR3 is CASSPTPPDEQYF.